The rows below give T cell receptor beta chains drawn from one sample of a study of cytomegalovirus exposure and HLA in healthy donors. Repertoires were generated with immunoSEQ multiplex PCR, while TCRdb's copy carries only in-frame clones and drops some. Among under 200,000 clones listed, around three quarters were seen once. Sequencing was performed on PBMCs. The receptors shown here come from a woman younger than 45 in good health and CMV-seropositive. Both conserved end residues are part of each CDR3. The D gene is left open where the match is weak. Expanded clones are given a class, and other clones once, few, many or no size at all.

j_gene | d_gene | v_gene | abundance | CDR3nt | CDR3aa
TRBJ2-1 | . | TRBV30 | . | TGTGCCTGGAGTGAAAAGGGACTCACGCCGATCGGGCAGTTCTTC | CAWSEKGLTPIGQFF
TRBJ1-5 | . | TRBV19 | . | TGTGCCAGTAGTACCTACAGGGAAATCAATCAGCCCCAGCATTTT | CASSTYREINQPQHF
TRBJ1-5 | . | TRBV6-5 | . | TGTGCCAGCAGTTATACGGGCAGGGAAGTCACTCAGCCCCAGCATTTT | CASSYTGREVTQPQHF
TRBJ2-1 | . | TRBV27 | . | TGTGCCAGCAGTTTGGCGCGGAGACACAATGAGCAGTTCTTC | CASSLARRHNEQFF
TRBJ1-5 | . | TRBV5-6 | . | TGTGCCAGCAGCTTGGGGGGCGATCAGCCCCAGCATTTT | CASSLGGDQPQHF
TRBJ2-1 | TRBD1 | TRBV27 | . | TGTGCCAGCAGACAGGGACGACCGGGACAGGGGGCGCGGGGACATGAGCAGTTCTTC | CASRQGRPGQGARGHEQFF
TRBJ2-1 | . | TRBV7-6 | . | TGTGCCAGCAGCTTGGAGACTAGTCCGGCTTACAATGAGCAGTTCTTC | CASSLETSPAYNEQFF
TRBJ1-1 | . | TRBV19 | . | TGTGCCAGTACAGCGGCCGTGAACACTGAAGCTTTCTTT | CASTAAVNTEAFF
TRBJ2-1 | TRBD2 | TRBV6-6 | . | TGTGCCAGCAGTTACAGACTAGCGGGGGACTACAATGAGCAGTTCTTC | CASSYRLAGDYNEQFF
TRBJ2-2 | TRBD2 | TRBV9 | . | TGTGCCAGCAGCACCAGACTAGCGGGAGCAAACACCGGGGAGCTGTTTTTT | CASSTRLAGANTGELFF
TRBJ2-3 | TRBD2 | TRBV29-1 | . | TGCAGCGTTGGGACTAGCGGGGGAAGCACAGATACGCAGTATTTT | CSVGTSGGSTDTQYF
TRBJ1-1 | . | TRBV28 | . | TGTGCCAGCAGTTTGGAGGTCTTGAACACTGAAGCTTTCTTT | CASSLEVLNTEAFF
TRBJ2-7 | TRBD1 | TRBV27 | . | TGTGCCAGCAGCCCAAGTACCGGGACAGTCTCCTACGAGCAGTACTTC | CASSPSTGTVSYEQYF
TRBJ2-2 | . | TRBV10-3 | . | TGTGCCATCAGTGACGAGCGGGCGAAGGCCGGGGAGCTGTTTTTT | CAISDERAKAGELFF
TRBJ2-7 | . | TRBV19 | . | TGTGCCAGTACCCCAAAAGGCAGGGGTGGTAGCTACGAGCAGTACTTC | CASTPKGRGGSYEQYF
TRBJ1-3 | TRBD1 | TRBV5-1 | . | TGCGCCAGCAGCTTCGGTGTTACAGGGGCTGGAAACACCATATATTTT | CASSFGVTGAGNTIYF
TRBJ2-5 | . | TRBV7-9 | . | TGTGCCAGCAGCTTAGGAGTGGGTGCAGGGAAGGAGACCCAGTACTTC | CASSLGVGAGKETQYF
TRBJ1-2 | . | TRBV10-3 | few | TGTGCCATCAGTGAGTCCAGCCTTCCTAGAACGCTCTATGGCTACACCTTC | CAISESSLPRTLYGYTF
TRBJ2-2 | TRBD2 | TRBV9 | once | TGTGCCAGCAGCGTGACTAGCGGCCTAACCGGGGAGCTGTTTTTT | CASSVTSGLTGELFF
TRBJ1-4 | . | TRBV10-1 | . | TGCGCCAGCAGTCGGGGAACTAATGAAAAACTGTTTTTT | CASSRGTNEKLFF
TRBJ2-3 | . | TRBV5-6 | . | TGTGCCAGCAGCTCCTTACTTACAGATACGCAGTATTTT | CASSSLLTDTQYF
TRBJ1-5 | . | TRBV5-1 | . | TGCGCCAGCAGCTTGTCCCCATCAGGGGATCAGCCCCAGCATTTT | CASSLSPSGDQPQHF
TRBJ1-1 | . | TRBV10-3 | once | TGTGCCATCAGTGAAGACTCGGATCCATACTCGGGGGCTGAAGCTTTCTTT | CAISEDSDPYSGAEAFF
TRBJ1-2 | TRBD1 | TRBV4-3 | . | TGCGCCAGCAGCCCACAAACCGGGACAGGGCGATATGGCTACACCTTC | CASSPQTGTGRYGYTF
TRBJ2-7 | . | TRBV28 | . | TGTGCCAGCAGTTTGGTGGAGGGCCTACTCTACGAGCAGTACTTC | CASSLVEGLLYEQYF
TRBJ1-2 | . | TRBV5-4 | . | TGTGCCAGCAGCTCGACTAGGGACGGCTCGGGGAAAGGGGGCTACACCTTC | CASSSTRDGSGKGGYTF
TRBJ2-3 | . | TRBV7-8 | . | TGTGCCAGCAGCTTAGACCTACTTGATACGCAGTATTTT | CASSLDLLDTQYF
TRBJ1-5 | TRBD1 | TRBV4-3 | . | TGCGCCAGCAGCCAAGATGACAGGGGGTTTCAGCCCCAGCATTTT | CASSQDDRGFQPQHF
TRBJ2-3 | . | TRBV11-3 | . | TGTGCCAGCAGCTTAGCCCCGACAGATACGCAGTATTTT | CASSLAPTDTQYF
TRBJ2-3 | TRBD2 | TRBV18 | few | TGTGCCAGCTCACCACTTAGCGGGGCTAGCACAGATACGCAGTATTTT | CASSPLSGASTDTQYF
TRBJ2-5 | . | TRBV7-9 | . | TGTGCCAGCAGGTTCCGAGAGACCCAGTACTTC | CASRFRETQYF
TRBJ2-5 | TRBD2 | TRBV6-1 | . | TGTGCCAGCAGTGCACTAGCGGGAGGTGCCCAAACCACCCAGTACTTC | CASSALAGGAQTTQYF
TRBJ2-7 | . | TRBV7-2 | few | TGTGCCAGCAGCCTCACTCCGGGCTCCTACGAGCAGTACTTC | CASSLTPGSYEQYF
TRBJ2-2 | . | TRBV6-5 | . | TGTGCCAGCGGCAGGCTTAACACCGGGGAGCTGTTTTTT | CASGRLNTGELFF
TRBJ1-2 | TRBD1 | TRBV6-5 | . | TGTGCCAGCAGTTACGGACAGGGGATCGCGGAAGGCTACACCTTC | CASSYGQGIAEGYTF
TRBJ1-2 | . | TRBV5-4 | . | TGTGCCAGCAGCTTGGTCTTAGGGGGTAACTATGGCTACACCTTC | CASSLVLGGNYGYTF
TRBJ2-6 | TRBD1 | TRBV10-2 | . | TGCGCCAGCAGCCCGACAGGGACGGGGGGGGCCAACGTCCTGACTTTC | CASSPTGTGGANVLTF
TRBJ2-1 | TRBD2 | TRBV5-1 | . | TGCGCCAGCAGCATTTTAGCGGGGTCCTACAATGAGCAGTTCTTC | CASSILAGSYNEQFF
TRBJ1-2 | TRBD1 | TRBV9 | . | TGTGCCAGCCGACGTCGACAGGGGCGCTACACCTTC | CASRRRQGRYTF
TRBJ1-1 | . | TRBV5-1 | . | TGCGCCAGCAGCCGGGGGGGGACTGAAGCTTTCTTT | CASSRGGTEAFF
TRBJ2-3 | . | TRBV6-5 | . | TGTGCCAGCAGTTATGAATACAGGGTTGCAGATACGCAGTATTTT | CASSYEYRVADTQYF
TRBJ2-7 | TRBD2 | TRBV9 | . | TGTGCCAGCAGCGTAGGGGAGGGAGGGCCCTACGAGCAGTACTTC | CASSVGEGGPYEQYF
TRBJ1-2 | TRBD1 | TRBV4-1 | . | TGCGCCAGCAGCCAAGCTGTCACAGGGGTCTATGGCTACACCTTC | CASSQAVTGVYGYTF
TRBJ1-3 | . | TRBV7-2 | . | TGTGCCAGCAGCTTAGAGGGGATAAGTGGAAACACCATATATTTT | CASSLEGISGNTIYF
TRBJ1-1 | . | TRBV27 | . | TGTGCCAGCAGGATAACCCAGGTTGGGAGCACTGAAGCTTTCTTT | CASRITQVGSTEAFF
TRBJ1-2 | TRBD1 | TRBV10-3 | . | TGTGCCACGGGACAGGGTCTACCCTACACCTTC | CATGQGLPYTF
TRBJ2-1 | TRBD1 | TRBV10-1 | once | TGCGCCAGCAGCTCCGGACAGGGTGAGACCTACAATGAGCAGTTCTTC | CASSSGQGETYNEQFF